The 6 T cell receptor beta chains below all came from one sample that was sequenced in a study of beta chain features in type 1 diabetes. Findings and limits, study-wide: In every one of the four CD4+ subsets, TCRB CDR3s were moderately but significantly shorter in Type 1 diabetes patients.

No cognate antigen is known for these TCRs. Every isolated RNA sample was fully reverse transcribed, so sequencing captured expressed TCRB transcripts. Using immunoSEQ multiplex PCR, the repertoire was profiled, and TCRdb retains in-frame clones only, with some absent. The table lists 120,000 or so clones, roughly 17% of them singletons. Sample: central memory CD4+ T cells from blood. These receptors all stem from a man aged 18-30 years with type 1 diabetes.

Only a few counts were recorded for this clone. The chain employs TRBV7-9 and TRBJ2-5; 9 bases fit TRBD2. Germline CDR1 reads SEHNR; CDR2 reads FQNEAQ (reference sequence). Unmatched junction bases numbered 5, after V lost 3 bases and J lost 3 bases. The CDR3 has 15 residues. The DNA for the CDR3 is TGTGCCAGCAGCTTTAGCGGGGGAGGAGAAGAGACCCAGTACTTC. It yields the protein CASSFSGGGEETQYF.

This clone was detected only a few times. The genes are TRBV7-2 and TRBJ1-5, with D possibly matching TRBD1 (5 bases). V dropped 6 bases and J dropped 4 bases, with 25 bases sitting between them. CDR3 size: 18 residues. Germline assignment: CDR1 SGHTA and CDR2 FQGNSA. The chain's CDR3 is CASSPSPFRGRSNQPQHF. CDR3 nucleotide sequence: TGTGCCAGCAGTCCCTCCCCTTTCCGGGGCCGGAGTAATCAGCCCCAGCATTTT.

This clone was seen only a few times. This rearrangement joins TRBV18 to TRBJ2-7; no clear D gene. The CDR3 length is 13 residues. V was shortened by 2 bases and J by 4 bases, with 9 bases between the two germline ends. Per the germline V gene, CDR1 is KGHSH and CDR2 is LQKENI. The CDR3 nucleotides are TGTGCCAGCTCACCAAGTGCCTCGTACGAGCAGTACTTC. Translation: CASSPSASYEQYF.

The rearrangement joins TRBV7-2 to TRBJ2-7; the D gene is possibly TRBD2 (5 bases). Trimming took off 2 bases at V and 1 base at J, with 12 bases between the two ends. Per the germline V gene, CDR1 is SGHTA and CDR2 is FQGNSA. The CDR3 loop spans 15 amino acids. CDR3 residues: CASSLSWGVSYEQYF. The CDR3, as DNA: TGTGCCAGCAGCTTAAGTTGGGGAGTTTCCTACGAGCAGTACTTC.

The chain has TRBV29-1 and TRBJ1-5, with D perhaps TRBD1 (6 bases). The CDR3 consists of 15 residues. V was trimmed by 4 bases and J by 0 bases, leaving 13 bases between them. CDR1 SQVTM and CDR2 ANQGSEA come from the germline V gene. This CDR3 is CSVGTEPYSNQPQHF. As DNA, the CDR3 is TGCAGCGTTGGGACAGAACCTTATAGCAATCAGCCCCAGCATTTT.

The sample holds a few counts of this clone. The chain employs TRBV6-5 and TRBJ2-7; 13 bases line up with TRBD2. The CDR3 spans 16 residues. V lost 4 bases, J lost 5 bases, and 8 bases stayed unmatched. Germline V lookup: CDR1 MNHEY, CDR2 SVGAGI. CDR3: CASSLLRTSGSHEQYF. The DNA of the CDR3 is TGTGCCAGCAGTTTACTCCGGACTAGCGGGAGCCACGAGCAGTACTTC.